Below are 2 T cell receptor beta chains sequenced from a single sample in a study of blood T cell repertoires in COVID-19 (dated by TCRdb to the early 2020s). The method behind the library was the immunoSEQ multiplex PCR assay. TCRdb provides this immuneACCESS table in a form limited to in-frame rearrangements. Some clones are lacking; in checked studies, under half of them reflect an unresolved V gene, and why the rest are absent is not known. The sample table contains about 40,000 clones; only one count was recorded for roughly 90% of them. The ten largest make up 12% of the sample. The sequenced sample consisted of peripheral blood. The receptor set was obtained from a man aged 70 or older with acute or convalescent COVID-19.

This clone has a single count. This sequence joins TRBV6-5 and TRBJ1-5, with D possibly matching TRBD1 (6 bases). The V gene's germline CDR1 is MNHEY and CDR2 SVGAGI. This CDR3 has 15 residues. Trimming pared 2 bases from V and 5 bases from J, leaving 13 bases between. The CDR3 nucleotides are TGTGCCAGCAGTTACCGACAGGTAGGGGATCAGCCCCAGCATTTT. Protein: CASSYRQVGDQPQHF.

Here the CDR3 DNA reads TGTGCCACCGAGGAGGGGAGCAATCAGCCCCAGCATTTT. Its translation: CATEEGSNQPQHF. The chain couples TRBV28 to TRBJ1-5; D might be TRBD1 (5 bases). Germline CDR1 is MDHEN and CDR2 is SYDVKM. V lost 10 bases to trimming and J lost 1 base, with 11 bases between them. The CDR3 has 13 residues.